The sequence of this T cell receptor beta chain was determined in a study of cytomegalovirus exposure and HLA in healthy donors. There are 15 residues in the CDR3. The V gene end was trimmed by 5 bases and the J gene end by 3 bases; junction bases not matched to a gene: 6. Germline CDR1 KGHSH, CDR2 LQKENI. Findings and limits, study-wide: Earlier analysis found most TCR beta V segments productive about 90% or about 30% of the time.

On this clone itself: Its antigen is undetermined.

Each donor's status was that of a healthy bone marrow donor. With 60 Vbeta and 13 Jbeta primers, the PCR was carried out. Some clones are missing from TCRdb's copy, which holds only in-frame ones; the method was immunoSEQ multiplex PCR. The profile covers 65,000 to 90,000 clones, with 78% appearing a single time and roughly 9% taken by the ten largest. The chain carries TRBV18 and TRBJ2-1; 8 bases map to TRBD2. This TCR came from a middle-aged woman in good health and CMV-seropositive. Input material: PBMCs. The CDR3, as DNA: TGTGCCAGCTCAGAAGCGGGGGATCTCTACAATGAGCAGTTCTTC. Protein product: CASSEAGDLYNEQFF.